Each of the 12 T cell receptor beta chains below was sequenced from the same sample in a study of blood T cell repertoires in COVID-19. Using immunoSEQ multiplex PCR, the repertoire was profiled, and TCRdb retains in-frame clones only, with some absent. Here the sample spans approximately 61,000 clones, more than 60% being singletons. What was sequenced was peripheral blood. The receptors stem from a woman aged 70-85 years with acute or convalescent COVID-19.

The rearrangement uses TRBV12-3 or TRBV12-4 and TRBJ2-7; TRBD1 is a possible D gene (6 bases). This CDR3 contains 13 residues. The V end lost 6 bases, the J end lost 11 bases, and 20 bases lay between the germline ends. CDR3 DNA sequence: TGTGCCAGCAGAGTTACGGCAGGGGAATGGGAGTACTTC. This sequence encodes CASRVTAGEWEYF.

The V gene is TRBV5-5, the J gene TRBJ2-3, with a tentative D call TRBD1 (6 bases). Germline V gives CDR1 SGHKS, CDR2 YYEKEE (reference sequence). CDR3 length equals 16 residues. Trimming cost V 1 base and J 2 bases, with 14 bases left between them. CDR3 protein: CASSLFGTQFTDTQYF. The CDR3 bases are TGTGCCAGCAGCTTGTTCGGGACACAATTCACAGATACGCAGTATTTT.

This clone has just one count. The chain employs TRBV27 and TRBJ1-2, with D possibly matching TRBD1 (5 bases). The CDR3 is 13 residues long. Trimming removed 4 bases at V and 8 bases at J, with 14 bases between. CDR1 is MNHEY and CDR2 is SMNVEV in the germline V gene (reference sequence). This chain's CDR3 is CASSSWQGGGYTF. DNA of the CDR3: TGTGCCAGCAGTTCTTGGCAGGGCGGAGGCTACACCTTC.

The CDR3 region has the DNA TGTGCCATCAGTGAGTCGATGGCGGGGCAAAAAGAGACCCAGTACTTC. Translation gives CAISESMAGQKETQYF. The chain recombines TRBV10-3 with TRBJ2-5; D is perhaps TRBD2 (6 bases). Trimming stripped 0 bases from V and 3 bases from J, with 14 bases between. The germline V gene has CDR1 ENHRY and CDR2 SYGVKD. The CDR3 extends over 16 amino acids.

The chain carries TRBV3-1 (or the pseudogene TRBV3-2) and TRBJ2-5; 7 bases line up with TRBD1. V shed 4 bases and J 8 bases; nucleotides not matched to a gene: 7. The CDR3 runs to 13 residues. The germline CDR1 and CDR2 sequences are LGHDT and YNNKEL (reference sequence). The DNA of the CDR3 is TGTGCCAGCAGCCTTAGACAGGGCGGTACCCAGTACTTC. Its translation: CASSLRQGGTQYF.

J is TRBJ2-7 and V is TRBV21-1; the table gives TRBD1 as D, unverified against the DNA. TRBV21-1 is a known pseudogene. CDR3 length equals 16 residues. The CDR3 region is CASSKVDRAITYEQYF. CDR3 nucleotide sequence: TGTGCCAGCAGCAAAGTGGACAGGGCGATTACCTACGAGCAGTACTTC.

This clone was seen a few times. The rearrangement joins TRBV5-4 to TRBJ2-7, with 10 bases that match TRBD1. This CDR3 region has 14 residues. J lost 7 bases, V lost 4 bases, and 8 bases had no gene match. In germline, CDR1 is SGHNT, CDR2 YYREEE (reference sequence). CDR3 nucleotide sequence: TGTGCCAGCAGCGGACCGGGACAGGGGAATGAGCAGTACTTC. Translation: CASSGPGQGNEQYF.

This chain joins TRBV28 and TRBJ2-5, with a possible D match to TRBD2 (5 bases). V lost 7 bases, J lost 4 bases, and 16 bases lay in between. The CDR3 is made up of 14 amino acids. Germline lookup yields CDR1 MDHEN and CDR2 SYDVKM. The DNA for the CDR3 is TGTGCCAGCATGGAGGCAGTAGCCCCAGAGACCCAGTACTTC. This codes for CASMEAVAPETQYF.

The chain joins TRBV6-1 to TRBJ1-3, with 8 bases fitting TRBD1. CDR1 is MNHNS, CDR2 SASEGT, per germline. Trimming cost V 2 bases and J 10 bases; bases outside gene matches: 7. The CDR3 totals 14 residues. The CDR3 DNA reads TGTGCCAGCAGTGAAAAACAGGGGGGACTGACCATATATTTT. Translated: CASSEKQGGLTIYF.

The chain uses TRBV6-5 and TRBJ2-5, with 11 positions matching TRBD2. J was trimmed by 6 bases and V by 5 bases; bases with no gene match: 11. This CDR3 is 16 amino acids long. Germline V gene sequence: CDR1 MNHEY, CDR2 SVGAGI. This CDR3 reads CASSNLTSGVGKTQYF. Here the CDR3 DNA reads TGTGCCAGCAGTAACTTGACTAGCGGGGTTGGAAAGACCCAGTACTTC.

The chain couples TRBV7-2 to TRBJ2-3; 12 bases are a match to TRBD2. The CDR3 has 16 residues. Germline-derived CDR1 and CDR2 are SGHTA and FQGNSA. Trimming cost V 1 base and J 10 bases; bases outside gene matches: 9. The CDR3 loop reads CASSLEPSGGAGAQYF. The CDR3 DNA sequence: TGTGCCAGCAGCTTAGAACCTAGCGGGGGGGCCGGGGCGCAGTATTTT.

This chain joins TRBV9 and TRBJ2-1; TRBD2 aligns across 13 bases. Germline-derived CDR1 and CDR2 are SGDLS and YYNGEE. Trimming removed 5 bases from V and 8 bases from J; junction bases left unmatched: 7. The CDR3 has 15 residues. The CDR3 DNA sequence: TGTGCCAGCAGTTCTACTAGCGGGGGGGCCCATGAGCAGTTCTTC. It specifies CASSSTSGGAHEQFF.